What follows describes a single T cell receptor beta chain. This entry is derived from a study of T cells of healthy individuals. TCRdb reanalysed the 5' RACE reads using MiXCR and keeps one entry per CDR3 protein. The sample shows tens of thousands of distinct CDR3 sequences, 14% to 15% of them seen only once. The CDR3 contains 14 residues. Germline V gives CDR1 DFQATT, CDR2 SNEGSKA (reference sequence). Losses at the gene ends were 1 base for V and 8 bases for J; bases not matched to a gene: 5. The clonotype comes from a human donor in good health. V and J are TRBV20-1 and TRBJ2-1, with 10 bases matching TRBD2. CDR3: CSARVAGGVDEQFF. The CDR3 bases are TGCAGTGCTAGAGTAGCGGGAGGCGTGGATGAGCAGTTCTTC.